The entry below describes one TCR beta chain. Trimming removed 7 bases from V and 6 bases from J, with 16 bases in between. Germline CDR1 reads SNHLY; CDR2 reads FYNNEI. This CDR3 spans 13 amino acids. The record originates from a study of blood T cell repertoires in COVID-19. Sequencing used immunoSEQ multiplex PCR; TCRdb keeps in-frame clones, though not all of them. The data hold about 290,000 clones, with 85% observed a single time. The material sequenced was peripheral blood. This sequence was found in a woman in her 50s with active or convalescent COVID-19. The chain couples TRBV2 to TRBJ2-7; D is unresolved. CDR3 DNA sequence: TGTGCCAGCAACCTGAACCCCCGGTCCGAGCAGTACTTC. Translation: CASNLNPRSEQYF.